This entry lists 30 T cell receptor beta chains sequenced from one sample in a study of T cells after yellow fever vaccination. One entry per CDR3 protein, called by TCRdb with MiXCR from the 5' RACE reads. The sample comprises roughly 310,000 distinct CDR3 sequences, around 4% of which are singletons, and 23% rests with the top ten. The sample in question was PBMCs, obtained on the day of the yellow fever booster vaccination. Receptors originate from a man aged 18 to 30 who received the YFV17D yellow fever vaccine.

The J gene is TRBJ2-7, the V gene TRBV4-1; 7 nucleotides line up with TRBD1. Trimming took 2 bases from V and 2 from J; bases not matched to a gene: 3. The CDR3 extends over 14 amino acids. Germline V gene lookup returns CDR1 MGHRA and CDR2 YSYEKL. CDR3 residues: CASSQPGQTYEQYV. The CDR3 DNA is TGCGCCAGCAGCCAACCGGGACAGACCTACGAGCAGTACGTC.

This clonotype was seen a few times. This sequence joins TRBV3-1 and TRBJ2-4, with 7 positions matching TRBD2. Germline V gene data show CDR1 as LGHDT and CDR2 as YNNKEL (reference sequence). The V gene end was trimmed by 8 bases and the J gene end by 7 bases; junction bases not matched to a gene: 17. This CDR3 region has 16 residues. CDR3 region: CASCGRERGGWNIQYF. The CDR3 DNA is TGTGCCAGCTGCGGTCGGGAGCGCGGGGGATGGAACATTCAGTACTTC.

This clonotype turned up a few times. The rearrangement joins TRBV11-1 to TRBJ2-5, with 9 bases that match TRBD1. The CDR3 consists of 15 residues. The germline V gene encodes CDR1 SGHAT and CDR2 FQDESV (reference sequence). V trimming: 0 bases; J trimming: 4 bases; junction bases outside the gene matches: 3. The CDR3: CASSLAPDRGETQYF. CDR3 DNA: TGTGCCAGCAGCTTAGCTCCGGACAGGGGAGAGACCCAGTACTTC.

This clonotype was counted ten times or more. V gene TRBV11-3 combines with J gene TRBJ1-6, with D possibly matching TRBD1 (5 bases). The length of the CDR3 is 13 residues. CDR1 is SGHNT and CDR2 is YENEEA in the germline V gene. V was trimmed by 3 bases and J by 9 bases, leaving 9 bases between them. The CDR3 nucleotides read TGTGCCAGCAGCTTCGGGGCAGGTTCACCCCTCCACTTT. This codes for CASSFGAGSPLHF.

The table lists this clonotype with a few counts. V is TRBV5-4 and J is TRBJ2-1; D possibly corresponds to TRBD1 (5 bases). Deletions cut 6 bases from V and 0 bases from J, with 16 bases between. Germline CDR1 SGHNT, CDR2 YYREEE (reference sequence). This CDR3 region has 16 residues. The CDR3 DNA sequence: TGTGCCAGCACCCCGCCTGGGGCCAGCTCCTACAATGAGCAGTTCTTC. Protein sequence: CASTPPGASSYNEQFF.

The chain uses TRBV5-4 and TRBJ1-6, with TRBD1 matching 10 bases. This CDR3 has 16 amino acids. Germline CDR1 is SGHNT and CDR2 is YYREEE (reference sequence). V gave up 3 bases and J gave up 8 bases; unmatched junction bases: 8. The CDR3 coding sequence is TGTGCCAGCAGCTCGCCGGGACAGGGGTCTGATTCACCCCTCCACTTT. Protein sequence: CASSSPGQGSDSPLHF.

J is TRBJ2-4 and V is TRBV6-2 or TRBV6-3; 7 bases are a match to TRBD2. The V gene's germline CDR1 is MNHEY and CDR2 SVGEGT. The CDR3 loop spans 14 amino acids. J gave up 7 bases and V 5 bases, and 8 bases lay outside the gene matches. CDR3 in amino acids: CASSLGGSWNIQYF. The CDR3 nucleotides are TGTGCCAGCAGTCTGGGGGGGAGTTGGAACATTCAGTACTTC.

In this sample, this clonotype turned up many times. The rearrangement joins TRBV10-3 to TRBJ1-1; weak D call: TRBD1 (5 bases). Germline CDR1 and CDR2: ENHRY and SYGVKD. The ends were cut back, 3 bases at V and 0 bases at J, with 11 bases in the middle. This CDR3 contains 15 residues. This CDR3 is CAISDPGVMNTEAFF. CDR3 bases: TGTGCCATCAGTGACCCGGGGGTGATGAACACTGAAGCTTTCTTT.

By sample share, this clonotype is medium-sized (0.01 to 0.1%). This CDR3 reads CASSQASGGANEQFF. CDR3 bases: TGTGCCAGCAGCCAAGCTAGCGGGGGGGCCAATGAGCAGTTCTTC. The gene calls are TRBV4-2 and TRBJ2-1; 12 bases are shared with TRBD2. This CDR3 has 15 amino acids. V gave up 1 base and J gave up 6 bases; unmatched junction bases: 1. The germline gives CDR1 LGHNA, CDR2 YNFKEQ.

The chain combines TRBV6-2 or TRBV6-3 with TRBJ2-1, with a possible D match to TRBD2 (6 bases). Germline V CDR1 and CDR2: MNHEY, SVGEGT. The CDR3 length is 19 residues. V lost 3 bases, J lost 0 bases, and 21 bases lay in between. The CDR3 spells CASSYVSSGLLSSYNEQFF. CDR3 nucleotides: TGTGCCAGCAGTTATGTGTCGTCGGGACTCCTGAGCTCCTACAATGAGCAGTTCTTC.

A word on this clonotype: This may come from a read error, since a much larger clone is one base off. The chain recombines TRBV4-1 with TRBJ1-2; maybe TRBD1 (5 bases). In germline, CDR1 is MGHRA, CDR2 YSYEKL. This CDR3 is 16 amino acids long. This CDR3 reads CASRQDSGRRPGGYTF. DNA of the CDR3: TGCGCCAGCAGGCAAGACTCGGGACGGAGGCCGGGGGGCTACACCTTC.

This clonotype was counted many times. The chain recombines TRBV5-5 with TRBJ2-7, with D possibly matching TRBD2 (5 bases). Germline loops: CDR1 SGHKS, CDR2 YYEKEE (reference sequence). This CDR3 contains 12 residues. Trimming pared 0 bases from V and 6 bases from J, leaving 7 bases between. In DNA, the CDR3 is TGTGCCAGCAGCTTGGGAGGAGGCGAGCAGTACGTC. This sequence encodes CASSLGGGEQYV.

In this sample, this clonotype turned up many times. The J gene is TRBJ2-5, the V gene TRBV4-3; no firm D call. The ends were cut back, 0 bases at V and 4 bases at J, with 9 bases in the middle. CDR1 is LGHNA and CDR2 is YSLEER in the germline V gene. The CDR3 is 14 residues long. CDR3 sequence: CASSQDMPGETQYF. DNA for the CDR3: TGCGCCAGCAGCCAAGATATGCCCGGAGAGACCCAGTACTTC.

This chain connects TRBV5-1 to TRBJ1-1, with 7 nucleotides matching TRBD1. Germline loops: CDR1 SGHRS, CDR2 YFSETQ. The CDR3 spans 15 residues. With V trimmed by 2 bases and J by 6 bases, 10 bases remained unmatched. This chain's CDR3 is CASSFRQGPRAEAFF. CDR3 nucleotides: TGCGCCAGCAGCTTCAGACAGGGCCCAAGAGCTGAAGCTTTCTTT.

CDR3 bases: TGTGCCAGCCAGCCCGGGTCTTACGGGGGGGGCTACACCTTC. It specifies CASQPGSYGGGYTF. The chain has TRBV2 and TRBJ1-2; TRBD1 is a possible D gene (5 bases). Trimming stripped 8 bases from V and 8 bases from J, with 21 bases between. This CDR3 region has 14 residues. CDR1 and CDR2 (germline): SNHLY, FYNNEI.

In this sample, this clonotype turned up a few times. This rearrangement joins TRBV4-2 to TRBJ2-1, with a possible D match to TRBD2 (5 bases). The V gene's germline CDR1 is LGHNA and CDR2 YNFKEQ. The CDR3 has 16 residues. V was cut by 2 bases and J by 5 bases, with 16 bases left in between. The CDR3 protein is CASSQMRQAEDNEQFF. The CDR3, as DNA: TGTGCCAGCAGCCAAATGCGCCAGGCGGAGGACAATGAGCAGTTCTTC.

In this sample, this clonotype turned up many times. The rearrangement links TRBV10-3 to TRBJ2-7; possibly TRBD2 for D (6 bases). The CDR3 runs to 13 residues. Germline V gives CDR1 ENHRY, CDR2 SYGVKD. Trimming cost V 10 bases and J 7 bases, with 20 bases left between them. The CDR3 DNA is TGTGCCACCCGGGGGACGGTTGAGGGAGAGCAGTACTTC. It codes for CATRGTVEGEQYF.

Ten or more counts support this clonotype. V and J are TRBV7-9 and TRBJ2-7; the D gene is possibly TRBD2 (6 bases). Between the trimmed V and J ends, which lost 4 bases and 5 bases, there was a span of 9 bases. The CDR3 contains 12 residues. Per germline, CDR1 SEHNR and CDR2 FQNEAQ (reference sequence). The CDR3 reads CASSSQRDEQYV. The CDR3 nucleotides are TGTGCCAGCAGCTCCCAGCGGGACGAGCAGTACGTC.

A few counts support this clonotype. The chain links TRBV5-1 to TRBJ1-1; 8 bases are a match to TRBD1. CDR1 and CDR2 (germline): SGHRS, YFSETQ. The length of the CDR3 is 16 residues. V lost 3 bases to trimming and J lost 5 bases; unmatched junction nucleotides: 12. The CDR3 nucleotides read TGCGCCAGCAGCTATCTTCCAGGGGGCTTTGGTACTGAAGCTTTCTTT. This sequence encodes CASSYLPGGFGTEAFF. The full variable domain, with the rest looked up from reference TRBV5-1 and TRBJ1-1, is KAGVTQTPRYLIKTRGQQVTLSCSPISGHRSVSWYQQTPGQGLQFLFEYFSETQRNKGNFPGRFSGRQFSNSRSEMNVSTLELGDSALYLCASSYLPGGFGTEAFFGQGTRLTVV.

This clonotype was observed many times. This rearrangement joins TRBV19 to TRBJ2-2, with 8 positions matching TRBD1. The CDR3 sequence is 15 residues long. After removal of 3 bases from V and 4 bases from J, the junction contained 4 bases not matched to a gene. Germline assignment: CDR1 LNHDA and CDR2 SQIVND (reference sequence). CDR3: CASSITGGRTGELFF. The CDR3 DNA follows: TGTGCCAGTAGTATTACAGGGGGGCGCACCGGGGAGCTGTTTTTT.

This sequence joins TRBV4-2 and TRBJ2-7; D remains ambiguous. CDR3 size: 16 residues. Germline V CDR1 and CDR2: LGHNA, YNFKEQ. V was cut by 0 bases and J by 5 bases, with 17 bases left in between. CDR3 DNA: TGTGCCAGCAGCCAAGAAGGGCTAAGGGTTGTCGACGAGCAGTACTTC. It encodes CASSQEGLRVVDEQYF.

The chain joins TRBV5-1 to TRBJ2-1, with 9 bases identical to TRBD1. V lost 0 bases and J lost 2; bases outside the gene matches: 12. This CDR3 has 19 amino acids. Germline V gene lookup returns CDR1 SGHRS and CDR2 YFSETQ. CDR3: CASSLDPELRDRAYNEQFF. In DNA, the CDR3 is TGCGCCAGCAGCTTGGATCCTGAACTGCGGGACAGGGCCTACAATGAGCAGTTCTTC. The whole variable domain, remainder taken from reference TRBV5-1 and TRBJ2-1, is KAGVTQTPRYLIKTRGQQVTLSCSPISGHRSVSWYQQTPGQGLQFLFEYFSETQRNKGNFPGRFSGRQFSNSRSEMNVSTLELGDSALYLCASSLDPELRDRAYNEQFFGPGTRLTVL.

There are a few counts of this clonotype. In nucleotides, the CDR3 is TGTGCCAGCAGTTTAGCAGGGTGGGGCTATGGCTACACCTTC. Its translation: CASSLAGWGYGYTF. The V gene is TRBV12-3 or TRBV12-4, the J gene TRBJ1-2, with no clear D. The CDR3 consists of 14 residues. The germline V and J ends were trimmed by 0 bases and 4 bases, with 9 bases remaining between them.

The V and J genes are TRBV2 and TRBJ2-1; D might be TRBD1 (5 bases). Germline values: CDR1 SNHLY, CDR2 FYNNEI. Deletions cut 8 bases from V and 10 bases from J, with 12 bases between. There are 11 residues in the CDR3. The CDR3 DNA reads as TGTGCCAGCGGCGAGAGGACAGAGCAGTTCTTC. Encoded protein: CASGERTEQFF.

The chain carries TRBV18 and TRBJ2-1; TRBD1 might be the D (6 bases). The CDR3 runs to 15 residues. V was trimmed by 4 bases and J by 3 bases, leaving 13 bases between them. CDR1 KGHSH and CDR2 LQKENI come from the germline V gene. Here the CDR3 reads CASSQNTGIYNEQFF. CDR3 sequence (DNA): TGTGCCAGCTCACAAAACACAGGGATCTACAATGAGCAGTTCTTC.

This clonotype showed up many times. The J gene is TRBJ2-5, the V gene TRBV20-1; tentatively, D is TRBD2 (6 bases). The length of the CDR3 is 14 residues. Per the germline V gene, CDR1 is DFQATT and CDR2 is SNEGSKA (reference sequence). The V gene lost 0 bases and the J gene lost 5 bases, with 13 bases spanning the gap. CDR3 amino acids: CSARELLARETQYF. Written as DNA, the CDR3 is TGCAGTGCTAGAGAGTTACTAGCCAGGGAGACCCAGTACTTC.

This clonotype was counted many times. The chain carries TRBV7-2 and TRBJ1-5; 8 bases fit TRBD1. Looked up from germline, CDR1 is SGHTA and CDR2 is FQGNSA. With V trimmed by 5 bases and J by 5 bases, 2 bases remained unmatched. There are 13 residues in the CDR3. The CDR3 DNA follows: TGTGCCAGCAGCGCGGACAGGGATCAGCCCCAGCATTTT. Translation gives CASSADRDQPQHF.

This clonotype was seen a few times. This chain connects TRBV20-1 to TRBJ1-4, with D unresolved. The CDR3 contains 13 residues. V was cut by 6 bases and J by 2 bases, with 10 bases left in between. Germline CDR1 DFQATT, CDR2 SNEGSKA (reference sequence). CDR3 sequence reads: CSAPFLTNEKLFF. The CDR3 DNA follows: TGCAGTGCCCCGTTTTTGACTAATGAAAAACTGTTTTTT.

The genes are TRBV4-1 and TRBJ2-2, with 7 bases aligning to TRBD1. The CDR3 totals 15 residues. The ends lost 4 bases at V and 2 bases at J; junction bases unmatched: 4. The germline V gene encodes CDR1 MGHRA and CDR2 YSYEKL. CDR3 in DNA: TGCGCCAGCAGCCCGGGACAGAAAAACACCGGGGAGCTGTTTTTT. Its translation: CASSPGQKNTGELFF.

This clonotype was seen repeatedly, ten times or more. V gene TRBV19 combines with J gene TRBJ2-1; D is unresolved. Germline CDR1 LNHDA, CDR2 SQIVND (reference sequence). V lost 3 bases, J lost 0 bases, and 12 bases lay in between. The CDR3 is 16 residues long. CDR3 sequence (DNA): TGTGCCAGTAGTATTTTCCAGGTCGGCTCCTACAATGAGCAGTTCTTC. This encodes CASSIFQVGSYNEQFF.